Listed here is a single T cell receptor (beta chain). Investigators reverse transcribed all isolated RNA, so they sequenced expressed TCRB transcripts. TCRdb's copy holds only in-frame clones and misses some; the assay was immunoSEQ multiplex PCR. The sample carries fewer than 150,000 clones, about 7.1% recorded once. This record belongs to a study of beta chain features in type 1 diabetes. Looked up from germline, CDR1 is KGHSH and CDR2 is LQKENI. The V end was cut by 1 base, the J end by 1 base, with 7 bases between. The CDR3 totals 14 residues. J is TRBJ1-1 and V is TRBV18, with D possibly TRBD1 on 6 matching bases. This TCR came from a woman aged 25 to 39 in good health. Sequenced sample: central memory CD4+ T cells from blood. The CDR3 DNA is TGTGCCAGCTCACCACAGGGACAGAACACTGAAGCTTTCTTT. It specifies CASSPQGQNTEAFF.